A selection of T cell receptor beta chains follows, all from one sample in a study of neurological immune-mediated disorders. MiXCR, applied by TCRdb to the 5' RACE reads, yields one record per CDR3 protein. The sample yields about 21,000 distinct CDR3 sequences, around 15% seen once. The sequenced material came from PBMCs. These receptors all come from a female donor with HTLV-1-associated myelopathy (HAM/TSP). CDR3s include the opening cysteine and the closing phenylalanine or tryptophan. Fields, in order: clone size, J gene, V gene, D gene, CDR3 protein, CDR3 DNA. A D gene is named only where the DNA matches it firmly. Rows give clone size only sometimes, using once, few, many, or a class for an expanded clone.

many	TRBJ2-7	TRBV12-3/TRBV12-4	TRBD2	CASSSATYSGGTYEQYF	TGTGCCAGCAGTTCCGCGACTTATAGCGGGGGTACCTACGAGCAGTACTTC
many	TRBJ2-3	TRBV7-2	-	CASSLAFEDTQYF	TGTGCCAGCAGCTTAGCATTCGAGGATACGCAGTATTTT
many	TRBJ1-5	TRBV11-1	-	CASSFPGTPREQPQHF	TGTGCCAGCAGCTTCCCCGGGACGCCTAGGGAGCAGCCCCAGCATTTT
few	TRBJ2-7	TRBV20-1	TRBD1	CSAKQGTYEQYF	TGCAGTGCTAAACAGGGGACCTACGAGCAGTACTTC
medium-sized	TRBJ2-2	TRBV20-1	TRBD1	CSARVPTGTNTGELFF	TGCAGTGCTAGAGTCCCGACAGGGACGAACACCGGGGAGCTGTTTTTT
-	TRBJ1-5	TRBV5-6	-	CASSSDRVNQTQHF	TGTGCCAGCAGCTCGGACAGAGTGAATCAGACCCAGCATTTT
many	TRBJ2-2	TRBV5-1	TRBD1	CASSTGQGANTGELFF	TGCGCCAGCAGCACCGGACAGGGGGCGAACACCGGGGAGCTGTTTTTT
many	TRBJ2-2	TRBV5-6	TRBD2	CASRGEGLAANTGELFF	TGTGCCAGCAGGGGCGAGGGGCTAGCGGCGAACACCGGGGAGCTGTTTTTT
many	TRBJ2-5	TRBV20-1	-	CSASRGSQETQYF	TGCAGTGCTAGTCGTGGCAGCCAAGAGACCCAGTACTTC
many	TRBJ2-5	TRBV20-1	-	CSARFPLGKQGGGTQYF	TGCAGTGCTAGATTCCCGTTAGGGAAGCAAGGTGGTGGGACCCAGTACTTC
many	TRBJ2-3	TRBV7-9	-	CASSSLKASTDTQYF	TGTGCCAGCAGCTCCTTGAAGGCTAGCACAGATACGCAGTATTTT
many	TRBJ1-1	TRBV14	TRBD1	CASSQDKGQGGAFF	TGTGCCAGCAGCCAAGATAAGGGACAGGGCGGAGCTTTCTTT
medium-sized	TRBJ2-3	TRBV28	TRBD2	CASSLAGSGTDTQYF	TGTGCCAGCAGTCTAGCGGGCAGTGGGACAGATACGCAGTATTTT
many	TRBJ2-1	TRBV20-1	-	CSARDIRESGYNEQFF	TGCAGTGCTAGAGATATAAGGGAGTCAGGATACAATGAGCAGTTCTTC
many	TRBJ2-3	TRBV20-1	TRBD2	CSAPAGGRTTDTQYF	TGCAGTGCCCCGGCCGGCGGGAGGACCACAGATACGCAGTATTTT
many	TRBJ2-1	TRBV6-1	-	CASSEASLGYNEQFF	TGTGCCAGCAGTGAAGCGAGCCTAGGCTACAATGAGCAGTTCTTC